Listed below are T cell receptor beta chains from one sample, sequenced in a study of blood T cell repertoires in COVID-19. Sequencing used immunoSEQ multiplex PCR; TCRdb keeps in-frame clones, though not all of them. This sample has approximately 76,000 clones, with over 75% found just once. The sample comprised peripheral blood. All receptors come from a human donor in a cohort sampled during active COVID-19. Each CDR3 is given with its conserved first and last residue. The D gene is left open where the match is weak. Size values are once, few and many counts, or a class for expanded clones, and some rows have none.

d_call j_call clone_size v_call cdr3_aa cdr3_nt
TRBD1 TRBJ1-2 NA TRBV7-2 CASSRTGTYGYTF TGTGCCAGCAGCCGGACAGGAACCTATGGCTACACCTTC
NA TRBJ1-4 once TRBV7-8 CASSSDGLMKKLFF TGTGCCAGCAGCTCGGACGGACTCATGAAAAAACTGTTTTTT
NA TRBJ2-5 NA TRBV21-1 CASFGTQYF TGTGCCAGCTTCGGGACCCAGTACTTC
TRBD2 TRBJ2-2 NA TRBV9 CASSVARGLVNTGELFF TGTGCCAGCAGCGTAGCGAGAGGACTAGTGAACACCGGGGAGCTGTTTTTT
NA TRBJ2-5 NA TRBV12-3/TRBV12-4 CASSSRAGKTQYF TGTGCCAGCAGTTCACGGGCGGGAAAGACCCAGTACTTC
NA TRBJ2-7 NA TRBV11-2 CASSPTAYSYEQYF TGTGCCAGCAGCCCAACAGCCTACTCCTACGAGCAGTACTTC
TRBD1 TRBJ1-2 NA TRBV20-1 CSASTGEYGYTF TGCAGTGCTAGTACAGGGGAGTATGGCTACACCTTC
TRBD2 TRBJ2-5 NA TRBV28 CASTAGGEIETQYF TGTGCCAGCACCGCGGGAGGTGAAATCGAGACCCAGTACTTC
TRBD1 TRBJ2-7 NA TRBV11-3 CASSLARDRLIYEQYF TGTGCCAGCAGCTTAGCCCGGGACAGGCTTATTTACGAGCAGTACTTC
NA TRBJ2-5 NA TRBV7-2 CASSPDRQETQYF TGTGCCAGCAGCCCGGACAGACAAGAGACCCAGTACTTC
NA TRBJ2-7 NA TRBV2 CASSEGSLSYEQYF TGTGCCAGCAGTGAAGGCTCCCTATCCTACGAGCAGTACTTC
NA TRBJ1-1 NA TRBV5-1 CASSPTGNTEAFF TGCGCCAGCAGCCCGACGGGGAACACTGAAGCTTTCTTT
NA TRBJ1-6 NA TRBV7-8 CASSFGPRGSPLHF TGTGCCAGCAGCTTTGGCCCGAGAGGATCACCCCTCCACTTT
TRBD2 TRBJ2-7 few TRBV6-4 CASSELAGAGYEQYF TGTGCCAGCAGTGAACTAGCGGGGGCTGGATACGAGCAGTACTTC
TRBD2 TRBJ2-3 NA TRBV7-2 CASSLAGGSSDTQYF TGTGCCAGCAGCTTAGCGGGAGGGTCGTCGGATACGCAGTATTTT
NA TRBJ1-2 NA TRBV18 CASSPPGLTNYGYTF TGTGCCAGCTCACCACCGGGCCTGACTAACTATGGCTACACCTTC
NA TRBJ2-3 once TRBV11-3 CASSETGDTQYF TGTGCCAGCAGCGAGACGGGGGATACGCAGTATTTT
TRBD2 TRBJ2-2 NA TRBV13 CASSLRRETGELFF TGTGCCAGCAGCTTACGGCGGGAGACCGGGGAGCTGTTTTTT
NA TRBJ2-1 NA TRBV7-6 CASSLVVGSYNEQFF TGTGCCAGCAGCTTAGTAGTTGGTTCCTACAATGAGCAGTTCTTC
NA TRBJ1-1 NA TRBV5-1 CASSSGILGYTEAFF TGCGCCAGCAGCTCGGGGATCTTGGGGTACACTGAAGCTTTCTTT
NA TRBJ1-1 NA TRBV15 CATSRTGKAEAFF TGTGCCACCAGCAGAACAGGTAAAGCCGAAGCTTTCTTT
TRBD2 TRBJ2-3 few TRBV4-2 CASSQVLAGVSLTDTQYF TGTGCCAGCAGCCAAGTCCTAGCGGGGGTGTCTCTCACAGATACGCAGTATTTT
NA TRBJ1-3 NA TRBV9 CASSVVAGNTIYF TGTGCCAGCAGCGTAGTAGCTGGAAACACCATATATTTT
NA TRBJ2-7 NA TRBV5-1 CASSLVQSSTSYEQYF TGCGCCAGCAGCTTGGTACAGTCCTCAACCTCCTACGAGCAGTACTTC
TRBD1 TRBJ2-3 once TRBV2 CASRDREDTQYF TGTGCCAGCAGGGACAGGGAGGATACGCAGTATTTT
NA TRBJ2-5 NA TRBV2 CASSDGNRLETQYF TGTGCCAGCAGTGATGGGAACAGGTTAGAGACCCAGTACTTC
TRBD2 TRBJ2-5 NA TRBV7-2 CASSLGTSQESQYF TGTGCCAGCAGCTTAGGGACTAGCCAAGAGTCCCAGTACTTC
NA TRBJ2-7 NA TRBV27 CASSSPSSRGVYEQYF TGTGCCAGCAGTTCCCCTTCTTCCAGGGGGGTCTACGAGCAGTACTTC
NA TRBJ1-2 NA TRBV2 CASSERGNYGYTF TGTGCCAGCAGTGAAAGGGGGAACTATGGCTACACCTTC
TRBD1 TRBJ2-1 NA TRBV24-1 CATGGQDYNEQFF TGTGCCACCGGGGGACAGGATTACAATGAGCAGTTCTTC
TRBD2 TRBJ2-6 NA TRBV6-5 CASSRGGRGANVLTF TGTGCCAGCAGTCGGGGGGGGCGTGGGGCCAACGTCCTGACTTTC
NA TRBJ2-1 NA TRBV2 CASSETWGGGNEQFF TGTGCCAGCAGTGAAACCTGGGGCGGTGGCAATGAGCAGTTCTTC
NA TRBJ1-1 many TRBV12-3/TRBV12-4 CASNQGLYTEAFF TGTGCCAGCAACCAGGGCCTATACACTGAAGCTTTCTTT
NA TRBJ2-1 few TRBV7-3 CASSFGAGAYNEQFF TGTGCCAGCAGCTTTGGGGCTGGCGCCTACAATGAGCAGTTCTTC
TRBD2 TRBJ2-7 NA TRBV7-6 CASSLGTSGSYEQYF TGTGCCAGCAGCTTAGGGACTAGCGGTTCCTACGAGCAGTACTTC
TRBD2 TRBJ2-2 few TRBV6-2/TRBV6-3 CASSFARSGLAELNTGELFF TGTGCCAGCAGTTTCGCCCGGTCGGGACTAGCGGAGCTGAACACCGGGGAGCTGTTTTTT
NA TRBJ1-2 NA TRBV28 CASSPDRYSGYTF TGTGCCAGCAGTCCCGACAGGTATAGTGGCTACACCTTC
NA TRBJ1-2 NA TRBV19 CASSISRVGTIGYTF TGTGCCAGTAGTATTTCACGGGTCGGCACAATTGGCTACACCTTC
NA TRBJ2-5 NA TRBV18 CASSPRGAQGSETQYF TGTGCCAGCTCACCGCGGGGGGCACAGGGGAGTGAGACCCAGTACTTC
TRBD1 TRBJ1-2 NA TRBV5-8 CASSLDQGAFRGYTF TGTGCCAGCAGCTTGGATCAGGGGGCCTTTCGTGGCTACACCTTC
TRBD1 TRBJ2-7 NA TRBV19 CASSEPGQGGYEQYF TGTGCCAGTAGTGAACCGGGACAGGGGGGCTACGAGCAGTACTTC
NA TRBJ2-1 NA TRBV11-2 CASSLAVGLYQFF TGTGCCAGCAGCTTAGCGGTGGGGCTATACCAGTTCTTC
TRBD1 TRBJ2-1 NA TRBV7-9 CASSLQGAYNEQFF TGTGCCAGCAGCTTACAGGGGGCTTACAATGAGCAGTTCTTC
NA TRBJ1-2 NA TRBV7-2 CASSLSDRQSYGYTF TGTGCCAGCAGCTTGAGTGACAGGCAGAGCTATGGCTACACCTTC
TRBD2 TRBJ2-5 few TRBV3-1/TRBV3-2 CASSQVASGRETQYF TGTGCCAGCAGCCAAGTCGCTAGCGGGAGAGAGACCCAGTACTTC
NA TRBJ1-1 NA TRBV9 CASSVGGGRNTEAFF TGTGCCAGCAGCGTAGGGGGAGGTCGGAACACTGAAGCTTTCTTT
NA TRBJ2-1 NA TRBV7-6 CASSLASQPRGRNEQFF TGTGCCAGCAGCTTAGCCTCTCAGCCAAGGGGTCGGAATGAGCAGTTCTTC
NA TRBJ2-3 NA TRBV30 CAWSAGYSVDADTQYF TGTGCCTGGAGCGCAGGGTACTCAGTCGACGCAGATACGCAGTATTTT
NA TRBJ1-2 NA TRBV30 CAWSGGGGYGYTF TGTGCCTGGAGTGGTGGCGGGGGGTATGGCTACACCTTC
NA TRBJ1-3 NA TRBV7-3 CASSLTRGNTIYF TGTGCCAGCAGCTTAACGAGGGGAAACACCATATATTTT
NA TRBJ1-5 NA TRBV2 CASSVSGKQPQHF TGTGCCAGCAGTGTTTCGGGGAAACAGCCCCAGCATTTT
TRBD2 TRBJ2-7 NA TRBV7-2 CASSPVPGLAGEQYF TGTGCCAGCAGCCCAGTACCGGGACTAGCAGGCGAGCAGTACTTC